One T cell receptor beta chain is described in this entry. The sample comes from a study of T cell responses to AZD1222 COVID-19 vaccine. Clones were read by immunoSEQ multiplex PCR, and TCRdb kept only the in-frame ones, dropping some. The sample records roughly 97,000 clones, roughly 84% being singletons. There are 15 residues in the CDR3. CDR1 MNHEY and CDR2 SVGEGT come from the germline V gene. Losses at the gene ends were 6 bases for V and 10 bases for J; bases not matched to a gene: 11. The rearrangement uses TRBV6-2 or TRBV6-3 and TRBJ1-6; 8 bases match TRBD1. The source material was peripheral blood, sampled on day 0 of AZD1222 vaccination. This TCR was recovered from an adult in good health. CDR3 sequence: CASSTRQGSGSPLHF. The CDR3 DNA reads TGTGCCAGCAGCACCCGACAGGGGTCAGGATCACCCCTCCACTTT.